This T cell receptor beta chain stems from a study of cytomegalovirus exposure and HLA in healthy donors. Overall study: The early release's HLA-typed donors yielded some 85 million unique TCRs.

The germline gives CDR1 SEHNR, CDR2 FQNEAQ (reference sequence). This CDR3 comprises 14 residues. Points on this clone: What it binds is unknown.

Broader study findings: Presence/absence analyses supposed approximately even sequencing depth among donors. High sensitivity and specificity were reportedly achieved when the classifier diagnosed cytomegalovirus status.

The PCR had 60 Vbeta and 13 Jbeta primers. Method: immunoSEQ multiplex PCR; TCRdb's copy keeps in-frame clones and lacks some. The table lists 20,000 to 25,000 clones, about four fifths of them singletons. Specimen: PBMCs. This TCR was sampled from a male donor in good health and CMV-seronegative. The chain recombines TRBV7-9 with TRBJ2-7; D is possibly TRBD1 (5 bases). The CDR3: CSIFKQDTAYEQYF. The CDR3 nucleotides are TGTTCTATTTTCAAGCAGGACACGGCATACGAGCAGTACTTC.